Listed below are T cell receptor beta chains from one sample, sequenced in a study of T cells in localized non-small cell lung cancer. Produced via immunoSEQ multiplex PCR; TCRdb's table is partial and in-frame only. This table has about 52,000 clones, roughly 80% appearing once. The sample in question was PBMCs, obtained before any cancer treatment. These receptors were obtained from a woman between 40 and 69 years old with stage II lung adenocarcinoma. The CDR3 runs from the conserved cysteine through the conserved F or W. D genes are given only for firm matches. Where a row states a size, it is once, few, many or the class of an expanded clone; other rows omit it.

>TRBJ1-6|TRBV7-9|.|.
CASSSGRYNSPLHF
TGTGCCAGCAGCTCCGGACGGTATAATTCACCCCTCCACTTT
>TRBJ1-3|TRBV25-1|.|.
CASKSSGNTIYF
TGTGCCAGCAAGAGCTCTGGAAACACCATATATTTT
>TRBJ1-6|TRBV5-1|TRBD1|.
CASSIGTGGTNPLHF
TGCGCCAGCAGCATAGGGACAGGGGGGACGAATCCCCTCCACTTT
>TRBJ2-3|TRBV7-9|.|.
CASSFTGRDTQYF
TGTGCCAGCAGCTTTACGGGACGGGATACGCAGTATTTT
>TRBJ1-2|TRBV4-2|TRBD1|.
CASSWDREQGYTF
TGTGCCAGCAGCTGGGACAGGGAGCAAGGCTACACCTTC
>TRBJ2-5|TRBV5-1|TRBD2|.
CASSPGETSGAPQETQYF
TGCGCCAGCAGCCCTGGAGAGACTAGCGGGGCCCCTCAAGAGACCCAGTACTTC
>TRBJ1-1|TRBV9|TRBD1|.
CASSVDGQVRGNTEAFF
TGTGCCAGCAGCGTAGATGGACAGGTCCGAGGGAACACTGAAGCTTTCTTT
>TRBJ2-1|TRBV28|TRBD2|.
CGTGLAGPIQRYEQFF
TGTGGGACCGGACTAGCGGGGCCAATCCAACGGTATGAGCAGTTCTTC
>TRBJ1-1|TRBV14|.|.
CASSPSLRTGEAFF
TGTGCCAGCAGCCCATCTTTGAGGACCGGGGAAGCTTTCTTT
>TRBJ1-1|TRBV6-6|.|.
CASSTNTNTEAFF
TGTGCCAGCAGTACCAACACCAACACTGAAGCTTTCTTT
>TRBJ2-2|TRBV4-3|.|.
CASSHRDGWPGELFF
TGCGCCAGCAGCCATAGGGACGGATGGCCCGGGGAGCTGTTTTTT
>TRBJ1-5|TRBV7-9|TRBD1|.
CASSETGQGNQPQHF
TGTGCCAGCAGCGAGACAGGGCAGGGCAATCAGCCCCAGCATTTT
>TRBJ2-5|TRBV27|TRBD1|once
CASSSNRGQETQYF
TGTGCCAGCAGTTCGAACAGGGGGCAAGAGACCCAGTACTTC
>TRBJ2-3|TRBV7-9|.|.
CASSLGGPPDTQYF
TGTGCCAGCAGCCTCGGGGGACCCCCGGATACGCAGTATTTT
>TRBJ2-4|TRBV2|TRBD1|.
CASGEGQVAKNIQYF
TGTGCCAGTGGAGAGGGACAGGTAGCCAAAAACATTCAGTACTTC
>TRBJ2-3|TRBV7-7|.|.
CASSPQGTAGDTQYF
TGTGCTAGCAGCCCCCAGGGGACCGCAGGAGATACGCAGTATTTT
>TRBJ2-5|TRBV5-4|.|.
CASSPGQFRNQEIQYF
TGTGCCAGCAGCCCCGGACAGTTTCGGAACCAAGAGATCCAGTACTTC
>TRBJ2-2|TRBV30|.|.
CAWSVSLYGGTPTGELFF
.
>TRBJ2-3|TRBV19|.|.
CASLTAGTDTQYF
TGTGCCAGTCTTACGGCGGGGACAGATACGCAGTATTTT
>TRBJ1-1|TRBV5-1|.|once
CASSARRDTPNTEAFF
TGCGCCAGCAGCGCACGCCGGGACACTCCTAACACTGAAGCTTTCTTT
>TRBJ2-2|TRBV6-1|.|.
CASSEIRGGNTGELFF
TGTGCCAGCAGTGAAATCAGGGGAGGGAACACCGGGGAGCTGTTTTTT
>TRBJ1-2|TRBV5-1|.|.
CASSNRDGYTF
TGCGCCAGCAGCAACAGGGATGGCTACACCTTC
>TRBJ1-3|TRBV10-3|.|.
CAISYDRTPDTIYF
TGTGCCATCAGTTACGACAGAACCCCCGACACCATATATTTT
>TRBJ2-1|TRBV6-1|TRBD2|.
CASSSTSGGRNEQFF
TGTGCCAGCAGTTCGACTAGCGGGGGGCGTAATGAGCAGTTCTTC
>TRBJ1-1|TRBV6-6|.|.
CASSLQSGGSLEAFF
TGTGCCAGCAGTCTACAGTCTGGGGGCAGCCTTGAAGCTTTCTTT
>TRBJ2-7|TRBV6-6|.|.
CASSWGSEQYF
TGTGCCAGCAGTTGGGGCTCCGAGCAGTACTTC
>TRBJ2-7|TRBV19|TRBD1|.
CASSLTDRVYEQYF
TGTGCCAGTAGTCTGACAGACAGGGTCTACGAGCAGTACTTC
>TRBJ1-5|TRBV7-8|.|.
CASSSTVLNQPQHF
TGTGCCAGCAGCTCGACAGTCTTGAATCAGCCCCAGCATTTT
>TRBJ2-7|TRBV2|.|few
CASSEGSLSYEQYF
TGTGCCAGCAGTGAAGGTTCCCTCTCCTACGAGCAGTACTTC
>TRBJ1-6|TRBV19|TRBD1|.
CASSIGTEYSPLHF
TGTGCCAGTAGTATTGGGACAGAGTATTCACCCCTCCACTTT
>TRBJ1-2|TRBV4-3|.|.
CASSQSSANYGYTF
TGCGCCAGCAGCCAGAGTTCCGCTAACTATGGCTACACCTTC
>TRBJ1-1|TRBV25-1|.|once
CASSEFFRSGMNTEAFF
TGTGCCAGCAGTGAATTTTTTAGGTCTGGAATGAACACTGAAGCTTTCTTT
>TRBJ2-1|TRBV19|.|.
CASSIILGDHYNEQFF
TGTGCCAGTAGTATAATACTAGGGGACCATTACAATGAGCAGTTCTTC
>TRBJ2-5|TRBV7-9|.|.
CASSLSLETQYF
TGTGCCAGCAGCCTTTCTCTGGAGACCCAGTACTTC
>TRBJ2-1|TRBV5-1|TRBD1|.
CASSSGTGRSNEQFF
TGCGCCAGCAGCTCCGGGACAGGTCGGAGTAATGAGCAGTTCTTC
>TRBJ1-6|TRBV2|.|.
CASRTANNSPLHF
TGTGCCAGCAGGACCGCGAATAATTCACCCCTCCACTTT
>TRBJ2-2|TRBV7-2|.|.
CASSKTRDTGELFF
TGTGCCAGCAGCAAAACACGAGACACCGGGGAGCTGTTTTTT
>TRBJ1-1|TRBV5-1|.|.
CASSLGDLITEAFF
TGCGCCAGCAGCTTGGGAGACCTAATCACTGAAGCTTTCTTT
>TRBJ1-4|TRBV27|.|few
CASRKTGVQGYEKLFF
TGTGCCAGCAGGAAAACAGGTGTCCAGGGATACGAAAAACTGTTTTTT
>TRBJ1-2|TRBV2|.|.
CASSETGQGLDYGYTF
TGTGCCAGCAGTGAAACGGGTCAGGGTTTAGACTATGGCTACACCTTC
>TRBJ1-1|TRBV4-1|.|.
CASSQDTAVNTEAFF
TGCGCCAGCAGCCAAGATACCGCGGTGAACACTGAAGCTTTCTTT
>TRBJ2-5|TRBV2|TRBD2|.
CASSGGTSGEETQYF
TGTGCCAGCAGTGGAGGGACTAGCGGGGAAGAGACCCAGTACTTC
>TRBJ2-2|TRBV7-3|.|.
CASSPQGLGMTGELFF
TGTGCCAGCAGCCCTCAGGGGTTGGGGATGACCGGGGAGCTGTTTTTT
>TRBJ1-2|TRBV6-5|TRBD1|.
CASSYSRQGGRGYTF
TGTGCCAGCAGTTACTCGAGACAGGGGGGTCGGGGCTACACCTTC
>TRBJ2-2|TRBV7-9|TRBD2|once
CASSAILAGAITGELFF
TGTGCCAGCAGCGCCATTCTAGCGGGGGCCATCACCGGGGAGCTGTTTTTT
>TRBJ2-7|TRBV11-2|.|.
CASSPPTALGYEQYF
TGTGCCAGCAGCCCGCCGACAGCATTGGGCTACGAGCAGTACTTC
>TRBJ1-1|TRBV28|.|.
CASSMVTEAFF
TGTGCCAGCAGTATGGTGACTGAAGCTTTCTTT
>TRBJ1-4|TRBV10-1|.|.
CASSGTSLTNEKLFF
TGCGCCAGCAGTGGGACGTCACTGACAAATGAAAAACTGTTTTTT
>TRBJ1-5|TRBV5-1|.|few
CASSWGSGGSDQPQHF
TGCGCCAGCAGCTGGGGGTCGGGGGGCTCTGATCAGCCCCAGCATTTT
>TRBJ2-7|TRBV30|.|.
CAWSGAVYEQYF
TGTGCCTGGAGTGGGGCGGTTTACGAGCAGTACTTC
>TRBJ2-7|TRBV7-9|TRBD1|.
CASSRGSAGGSYEQYF
TGTGCCAGCAGCCGAGGCTCAGCAGGGGGCTCCTACGAGCAGTACTTC
>TRBJ2-3|TRBV20-1|.|.
CSANRGDTQYF
TGCAGTGCTAATCGGGGGGATACGCAGTATTTT
>TRBJ1-4|TRBV9|.|.
CASSVSASLNEKLFF
TGTGCCAGCAGCGTGTCGGCCAGCCTTAATGAAAAACTGTTTTTT
>TRBJ2-7|TRBV5-1|.|.
CASSLEGVPYEQYF
TGCGCCAGCAGCTTGGAAGGGGTCCCCTACGAGCAGTACTTC
>TRBJ2-2|TRBV7-9|.|.
CASSLLGTDTGELFF
TGTGCCAGCAGCTTACTCGGGACGGACACCGGGGAGCTGTTTTTT
>TRBJ1-2|TRBV14|.|.
CASSQGPLQGYGYTF
TGTGCCAGCAGCCAAGGACCCCTCCAGGGGTATGGCTACACCTTC
>TRBJ1-2|TRBV19|.|.
CASSIDLGPGGYTF
TGTGCCAGTAGTATAGATCTTGGACCTGGTGGCTACACCTTC
>TRBJ2-7|TRBV5-1|TRBD1|few
CASSFRDSTYEQYF
TGCGCCAGCAGCTTCCGGGACAGTACCTACGAGCAGTACTTC